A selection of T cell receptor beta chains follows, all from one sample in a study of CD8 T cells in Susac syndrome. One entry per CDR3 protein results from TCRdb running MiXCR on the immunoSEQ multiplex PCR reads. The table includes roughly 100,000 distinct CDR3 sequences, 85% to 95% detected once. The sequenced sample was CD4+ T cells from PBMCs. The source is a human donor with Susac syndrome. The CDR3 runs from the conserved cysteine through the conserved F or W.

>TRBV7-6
CASSPRRVQQETQYF
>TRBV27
CASSLTSGALDTQYF
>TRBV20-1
CSASRVNQPQHF
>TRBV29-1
CSVGSGGIAGGILSYNEQFF
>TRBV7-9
CASRTTGELFF
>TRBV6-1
CASSLRRSLATYNEQFF
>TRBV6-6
CASRGSRDTEAFF
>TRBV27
CASSLSAGGHGYTF
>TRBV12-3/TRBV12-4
CASSVGYAYEQYF
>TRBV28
CASSRDPESNQPQHF
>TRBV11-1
CASSLRDTSYNEQFF
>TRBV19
CASSRDRVGYEQYF
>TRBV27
CASTPRGILSEQYF
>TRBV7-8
CASSRRGGVSDTEAFF
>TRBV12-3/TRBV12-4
CASSLTGQRGTEAFF
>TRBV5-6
CASRAGGAYEQYF
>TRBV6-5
CASRIAGGMQTQYF
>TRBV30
CAWSQGLGQPQHF
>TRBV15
CATSRDLGALTDTQYF
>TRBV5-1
CASTRTGTYNEQFF
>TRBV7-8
CASSLDWTGAILYEQYF
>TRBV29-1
CSALNTEAFF
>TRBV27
CASSWEGDTIYF
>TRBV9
CASTRRSQGGTGELFF
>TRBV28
CASSPTGGSIMNTEAFF
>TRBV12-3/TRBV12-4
CASSFRGTGGDWVVSGNTIYF
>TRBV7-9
CASSPTREAGELFF
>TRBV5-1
CASSLDGQYLSGGYTF
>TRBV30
CAWSAGSLDDYTF
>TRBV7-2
CASSLESGQETQYF
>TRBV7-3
CASSLGQAREAFF
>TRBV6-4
CASSDSRAGDTGELFF
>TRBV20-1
CSARDRVEETQYF
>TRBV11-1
CASSLQRRDRGTDTQYF
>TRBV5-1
CASSLVGDGLNTEAFF
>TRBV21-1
CASSKTGLAGWNEQFF
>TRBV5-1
CASSLEQGANQPQHF
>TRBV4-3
CASSHSDRGRDEKLFF
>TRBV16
CASSPRRATNEKLFF
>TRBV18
CASFTLETDTQYF
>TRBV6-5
CASSYSEVFYEQYF
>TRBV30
CASRGLETQYF
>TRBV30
CAWSKGIGSYEQYF
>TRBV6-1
CASSSNRGSQPQHF
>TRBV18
CASSPRLAELAGELFF
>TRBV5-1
CASSDGGRFSTQYF
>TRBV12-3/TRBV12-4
CASRASGYNEQFF
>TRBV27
CASSLSGRGPQETQYF
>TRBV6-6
CASSQGVETQYF